This TCR beta chain was captured by sequencing in a study of shared clonotypes between healthy human individuals. General observations from the study: Non-shared clonotypes had lower generation probabilities than those shared by all four donors.

Each cell subset's genomic DNA was divided evenly among several immunoSEQ plates. Using immunoSEQ multiplex PCR, the repertoire was profiled, and TCRdb retains in-frame clones only, with some absent. The table shows about 2.1 million clones, with 80% to 95% occurring only once. Naive CD8 populations comprised CD45RO-negative cells positively selected for CCR7, excluding terminally differentiated effector memory CD45RA+ cells. Points on this clone: Antigen specificity is unknown.

V shed 3 bases, J shed 2 bases, and the junction held 16 bases outside the gene matches. Germline-derived CDR1 and CDR2 are MNHEY and SMNVEV (reference sequence). This CDR3 is 19 amino acids long. The chain recombines TRBV27 with TRBJ1-5; 7 bases agree with TRBD1. The sequencing sample was made of naive CD8+ T cells from PBMCs. This sequence was found in a man between 18 and 35 years old in good health. Some clones in this sample may be carry-over from other donors' samples. The CDR3 DNA reads TGTGCCAGCAGTTTCGGCCCACCCGGGACAGCGGACCGCAATCAGCCCCAGCATTTT. Amino acid sequence: CASSFGPPGTADRNQPQHF.